This entry is about one T cell receptor beta chain. What it binds is not known. The CDR3 loop spans 14 amino acids. V gave up 2 bases and J gave up 3 bases, with 8 bases separating them. Looked up from germline, CDR1 is MNHNS and CDR2 is SASEGT. Unique molecular identifiers featured in how the TCRbeta library was prepared. TCRdb passed the PCR reads through MiXCR, listing each CDR3 protein once. This table has about 980,000 distinct CDR3 sequences, roughly 31% appearing once. This record comes from a study of T-cell reconstitution after alpha-beta-depleted transplantation in children. Study-wide results and limits: Expanded graft clones numbering several hundred reportedly gave rise to alpha-beta T cells about two months after transplant. Where some patients showed high TCRbeta diversity at day 60, it came from recipient T cells and thymic progenitors that had survived.

The gene calls are TRBV6-1 and TRBJ1-5, with D unresolved. Sample: PBMCs, mostly from graft donor cells, taken 360 days after TCRalphabeta/CD19-depleted stem cell transplant. The sequence came from a boy under two years old who had a stem cell transplant for SCID, so the T cells may come from the graft donor. The CDR3 reads CASSERAINQPQHF. The CDR3 DNA reads TGTGCCAGCAGTGAACGCGCCATCAATCAGCCCCAGCATTTT.